The 18 T cell receptor beta chains in this list originate from one sample, sequenced in a study of blood T cell repertoires in COVID-19. TCRdb's table, derived via immunoSEQ multiplex PCR, lists solely in-frame clones and lacks some. The profile shows a few hundred thousand clones, 86% of them singletons. Sequencing used PBMCs or T cells enriched from blood (not recorded which). The receptor source for this set is a woman in her forties with acute COVID-19.

This chain joins TRBV5-4 and TRBJ2-3; perhaps TRBD2 as D (5 bases). Germline V gives CDR1 SGHNT, CDR2 YYREEE (reference sequence). V lost 4 bases and J lost 1, with 10 bases in between. The length of the CDR3 is 14 residues. The CDR3 region is CASSRELGTDTQYF. DNA for the CDR3: TGTGCCAGCAGCCGGGAACTGGGCACAGATACGCAGTATTTT.

The gene calls are TRBV4-2 and TRBJ1-4, with D possibly TRBD1 on 5 matching bases. V lost 2 bases, J lost 0 bases, and 13 bases lay in between. This CDR3 spans 17 amino acids. Germline CDR1 is LGHNA and CDR2 is YNFKEQ. The CDR3 DNA is TGTGCCAGCAGCCAATCGACAGCCGCTGCAACTAATGAAAAACTGTTTTTT. Amino acids: CASSQSTAAATNEKLFF.

J is TRBJ1-3 and V is TRBV7-8, with TRBD1 identical over 10 bases. The CDR3 is 14 amino acids. Per the germline V gene, CDR1 is SGHVS and CDR2 is FQNEAQ. V lost 4 bases and J lost 7; bases outside the gene matches: 4. The CDR3 DNA reads TGTGCCAGCAGCTCGACAGGGGGCGGGAACACCATATATTTT. It yields the protein CASSSTGGGNTIYF. Filled out from reference TRBV7-8 and TRBJ1-3, the complete variable domain reads GAGVSQSPRYKVAKRGQDVALRCDPISGHVSLFWYQQALGQGPEFLTYFQNEAQLDKSGLPSDRFFAERPEGSVSTLKIQRTQQEDSAVYLCASSSTGGGNTIYFGEGSWLTVV.

The CDR3 DNA follows: TGTGCCAGCAGTGAAAGGGACAGGGGTATCCACGAGCAGTACTTC. As protein: CASSERDRGIHEQYF. This chain links TRBV6-1 with TRBJ2-7; 10 nucleotides line up with TRBD1. Trimming took 2 bases from V and 5 from J; bases not matched to a gene: 6. The CDR3 has 15 amino acids. Germline assignment: CDR1 MNHNS and CDR2 SASEGT.

J is TRBJ2-4 and V is TRBV28; D might be TRBD2 (6 bases). The CDR3 spans 14 residues. Germline V lookup: CDR1 MDHEN, CDR2 SYDVKM. V lost 7 bases, J lost 6 bases, and 16 bases lay in between. CDR3 sequence reads: CASIGWAGGNIQYF. In DNA form, the CDR3 reads TGTGCCAGCATTGGCTGGGCCGGGGGAAACATTCAGTACTTC.

The gene calls are TRBV20-1 and TRBJ1-1; 9 bases are a match to TRBD1. Germline values: CDR1 DFQATT, CDR2 SNEGSKA (reference sequence). J gave up 4 bases and V 8 bases, and 11 bases lay outside the gene matches. The CDR3 runs 14 residues. The CDR3 spells CSPRVGTGPTEAFF. As DNA, the CDR3 is TGCAGTCCTCGTGTTGGGACAGGGCCCACTGAAGCTTTCTTT.

The rearrangement links TRBV6-5 to TRBJ2-7; D perhaps matches TRBD2 (5 bases). Trimming took off 8 bases at V and 3 bases at J, with 14 bases between the two ends. This CDR3 contains 13 residues. The germline V gene has CDR1 MNHEY and CDR2 SVGAGI. The CDR3 spells CASGYDGVYEQYF. For the CDR3, the DNA is TGTGCCAGCGGGTACGACGGGGTCTACGAGCAGTACTTC.

The chain uses TRBV6-1 and TRBJ1-2; TRBD1 matches 10 bases. Germline values: CDR1 MNHNS, CDR2 SASEGT. V gave up 0 bases and J gave up 6 bases; unmatched junction bases: 16. The CDR3 extends over 19 amino acids. The CDR3 region is CASSEAGWTGGRAGDGYTF. Here the CDR3 DNA reads TGTGCCAGCAGTGAAGCAGGTTGGACAGGGGGGAGGGCCGGCGATGGCTACACCTTC.

The V call is TRBV3-1 (or the pseudogene TRBV3-2), the J call TRBJ2-2, with TRBD2 as a possible D gene (5 bases). The length of the CDR3 is 13 residues. With 3 bases removed from V and 4 bases from J, the gap between germline ends came to 6 bases. CDR1 and CDR2 from the germline V gene are LGHDT and YNNKEL (reference sequence). CDR3 in amino acids: CASSHGGTGELFF. Written as DNA, the CDR3 is TGTGCCAGCAGCCATGGAGGCACCGGGGAGCTGTTTTTT.

This clone was detected only once. The chain has TRBV7-8 and TRBJ1-2; TRBD1 agrees at 8 bases. V lost 5 bases, J lost 1 base, and 6 bases stayed unmatched. CDR1 is SGHVS and CDR2 is FQNEAQ in the germline V gene. The CDR3 totals 15 residues. CDR3 sequence reads: CASSETGGVNYGYTF. The DNA of the CDR3 is TGTGCCAGCAGCGAAACAGGGGGAGTTAACTATGGCTACACCTTC.

The chain couples TRBV6-5 to TRBJ2-2; 8 bases line up with TRBD2. Trimming cost V 5 bases and J 5 bases; bases outside gene matches: 7. The CDR3 spans 15 residues. The V gene's germline CDR1 is MNHEY and CDR2 SVGAGI. The CDR3 reads CASSPAGGFTGELFF. The CDR3 DNA reads TGTGCCAGCAGTCCTGCGGGGGGCTTTACCGGGGAGCTGTTTTTT.

This chain joins TRBV10-3 and TRBJ1-5, with D maybe TRBD1 (5 bases). Germline loops: CDR1 ENHRY, CDR2 SYGVKD. Between the trimmed V and J ends, which lost 4 bases and 5 bases, there was a span of 12 bases. There are 14 residues in the CDR3. The CDR3 spells CAISANVGDQPQHF. In DNA form, the CDR3 reads TGTGCCATCAGTGCAAATGTAGGGGATCAGCCCCAGCATTTT.

This clone was counted between two and nine times. The V gene is TRBV28, the J gene TRBJ1-2; D is possibly TRBD1 (5 bases). This CDR3 spans 10 amino acids. Trimming pared 6 bases from V and 8 bases from J, leaving 7 bases between. From germline, CDR1 is MDHEN and CDR2 SYDVKM. CDR3 residues: CASSGGGYTF. DNA of the CDR3: TGTGCCAGCAGCGGGGGGGGCTACACCTTC.

This clone was observed once. The chain joins TRBV7-3 to TRBJ2-1; 8 bases line up with TRBD1. V gave up 4 bases and J gave up 2 bases; unmatched junction bases: 7. CDR3 length: 16 residues. The germline gives CDR1 SGHTA, CDR2 FQGTGA. CDR3 region: CASSSRQGPAYNEQFF. The CDR3 DNA is TGTGCCAGCAGCTCGAGACAGGGGCCGGCCTACAATGAGCAGTTCTTC. Drawing the rest from reference TRBV7-3 and TRBJ2-1, the complete variable domain is GAGVSQTPSNKVTEKGKYVELRCDPISGHTALYWYRQSLGQGPEFLIYFQGTGAADDSGLPNDRFFAVRPEGSVSTLKIQRTERGDSAVYLCASSSRQGPAYNEQFFGPGTRLTVL.

The chain carries TRBV11-2 and TRBJ2-5; D call uncertain. The germline V gene has CDR1 SGHAT and CDR2 FQNNGV. Trimming cost V 2 bases and J 5 bases, with 9 bases left between them. The CDR3 runs to 13 residues. The CDR3 region has the DNA TGTGCCAGCAGCTTACACCAGGTCGAGACCCAGTACTTC. Translation: CASSLHQVETQYF.

The gene calls are TRBV5-6 and TRBJ2-7, with TRBD1 matching over 7 bases. Germline trimming cut 4 bases from V and 5 bases from J; bases unmatched to any gene: 12. CDR1 is SGHDT and CDR2 is YYEEEE in the germline V gene. The CDR3 spans 15 residues. In DNA, the CDR3 is TGTGCCAGCAGCACCTCGGACAGGTCCCCGAACGAGCAGTACTTC. Translated: CASSTSDRSPNEQYF.

The chain is built from TRBV19 and TRBJ1-1; tentative D call: TRBD1 (5 bases). The ends were cut back, 5 bases at V and 0 bases at J, with 10 bases in the middle. CDR3 length: 14 amino acids. The germline V gene encodes CDR1 LNHDA and CDR2 SQIVND (reference sequence). Here the CDR3 reads CASSSRALNTEAFF. The CDR3 region has the DNA TGTGCCAGTAGTTCCAGGGCCTTGAACACTGAAGCTTTCTTT.

The V call is TRBV7-9, the J call TRBJ1-1, with TRBD1 matching 9 bases. Germline CDR1 SEHNR, CDR2 FQNEAQ (reference sequence). The CDR3 is 14 amino acids. With 4 bases clipped from V and 3 bases from J, the junction kept 3 bases outside the gene matches. The CDR3 nucleotides read TGTGCCAGCAGCTACAGGGGGCGGGACACTGAAGCTTTCTTT. Encoded protein: CASSYRGRDTEAFF.